This passage covers 19 T cell receptor beta chains from one sample sequenced in a study of OX40 agonist ivuxolimab in advanced cancers. Some clones are missing from TCRdb's copy, which holds only in-frame ones; the method was immunoSEQ multiplex PCR. The sample carries roughly 100,000 clones, 92% recorded once. The starting material was CD4+ or CD8+ T cells sorted from blood, obtained in a trial of the OX40 agonist ivuxolimab. These receptors were collected from an adult with an advanced solid tumor such as melanoma, head and neck, liver or kidney cancer.

J is TRBJ1-6 and V is TRBV5-1; no clear D gene. V was shortened by 3 bases and J by 7 bases, with 8 bases between the two germline ends. Germline CDR1 is SGHRS and CDR2 is YFSETQ. There are 13 residues in the CDR3. This chain's CDR3 is CASSSGPNSPLHF. The CDR3 bases are TGCGCCAGCAGCTCAGGTCCGAATTCACCCCTCCACTTT.

The chain uses TRBV20-1 and TRBJ2-1; D unclear. The CDR3 loop spans 11 amino acids. CDR1 DFQATT and CDR2 SNEGSKA come from the germline V gene (reference sequence). The V end lost 0 bases, the J end lost 9 bases, and 6 bases lay between the germline ends. The CDR3, as DNA: TGCAGTGCTAGAGAGGGTGGTGAGCAGTTCTTC. This translates into CSAREGGEQFF.

The chain is built from TRBV6-6 and TRBJ2-7; weak D call: TRBD1 (5 bases). Germline V CDR1 and CDR2: MNHNY, SVGAGI (reference sequence). V was shortened by 0 bases and J by 5 bases, with 8 bases between the two germline ends. The CDR3 length is 13 residues. The CDR3 sequence: CASSYSKGNEQYF. The CDR3 coding sequence is TGTGCCAGCAGTTACTCCAAGGGGAACGAGCAGTACTTC.

The CDR3 nucleotides read TGTGCCAGCAGTTACGGACAGGGTGGCGAGCAGTACTTC. The encoded protein is CASSYGQGGEQYF. The J gene is TRBJ2-7, the V gene TRBV6-5; 8 bases are a match to TRBD1. The CDR3 contains 13 residues. Trimming took 2 bases from V and 6 from J; bases not matched to a gene: 3. Germline CDR1 is MNHEY and CDR2 is SVGAGI.

Concerning this clone itself: One end of the junction does not line up with germline, which may come from a read error. This chain joins TRBV6-1 and TRBJ2-5, with 9 bases aligning to TRBD2. CDR1 and CDR2 from the germline V gene are MNHNS and SASEGT. CDR3 length equals 14 residues. The CDR3 bases are TGTGCCAGCAGTGAAGTACTTCTAAGCGGGAGGACGGACTTC. Translating gives CASSEVLLSGRTDF.

This chain joins TRBV2 and TRBJ2-7, with 7 bases aligning to TRBD1. CDR3 length: 18 residues. V shed 1 base and J 6 bases; nucleotides not matched to a gene: 18. Germline CDR1 SNHLY, CDR2 FYNNEI. The DNA for the CDR3 is TGTGCCAGCAGTGAAGTGTTCCCCCCAGGGGGTGGGGGTAGCGAGCAGTACTTC. Amino acids: CASSEVFPPGGGGSEQYF. Together with reference TRBV2 and TRBJ2-7, the CDR3 gives the full variable domain: EPEVTQTPSHQVTQMGQEVILRCVPISNHLYFYWYRQILGQKVEFLVSFYNNEISEKSEIFDDQFSVERPDGSNFTLKIRSTKLEDSAMYFCASSEVFPPGGGGSEQYFGPGTRLTVT.

This clone was seen once. No conserved phenylalanine or tryptophan is present at the end of the CDR3, so a read error is the likely explanation. The chain couples TRBV10-1 to TRBJ2-7; no clear D gene. V gave up 3 bases and J gave up 5 bases, with 11 bases separating them. The CDR3 totals 13 residues. Per germline, CDR1 WNHNN and CDR2 SYGVQD (reference sequence). This CDR3 is CASSDTGSDEQYL. The CDR3 region has the DNA TGCGCCAGCAGTGATACCGGGTCCGACGAGCAGTACCTC.

The gene calls are TRBV7-9 and TRBJ2-1; D remains unclear. CDR1 SEHNR and CDR2 FQNEAQ come from the germline V gene (reference sequence). V shed 4 bases and J shed 0 bases, with 10 bases lying between them. The CDR3 runs to 15 residues. This CDR3 reads CASSSTILSYNEQFF. CDR3 coding DNA: TGTGCCAGCAGCTCAACTATACTCTCCTACAATGAGCAGTTCTTC.

J is TRBJ2-3 and V is TRBV27; 8 bases agree with TRBD1. Germline V gives CDR1 MNHEY, CDR2 SMNVEV (reference sequence). Germline trimming cut 4 bases from V and 4 bases from J; bases unmatched to any gene: 10. This CDR3 comprises 16 residues. CDR3 DNA: TGTGCCAGCAGTTCCCCAGGAGAGACAGGGGCAGATACGCAGTATTTT. This sequence encodes CASSSPGETGADTQYF.

This chain links TRBV5-1 with TRBJ1-1; possibly TRBD1 for D (6 bases). Deletions cut 1 base from V and 4 bases from J, with 11 bases between. Germline CDR1 is SGHRS and CDR2 is YFSETQ. The CDR3 contains 14 residues. CDR3 sequence (DNA): TGCGCCAGCAGCTTGAGGCAGGGGCTCACTGAAGCTTTCTTT. This translates into CASSLRQGLTEAFF.

This clone was observed once. The chain employs TRBV29-1 and TRBJ2-1, with D possibly TRBD2 on 6 matching bases. The germline V gene encodes CDR1 SQVTM and CDR2 ANQGSEA. V was trimmed by 1 base and J by 15 bases, leaving 13 bases between them. The CDR3 spans 11 residues. CDR3 nucleotides: TGCAGCGTTGAAGTTCGACTAGAACCGTTCTTC. Residues: CSVEVRLEPFF.

The V call is TRBV6-6, the J call TRBJ2-4; no clear D gene. V was clipped by 5 bases and J by 8 bases, with 4 bases between them. This CDR3 comprises 10 residues. Germline CDR1 MNHNY, CDR2 SVGAGI (reference sequence). The CDR3 DNA reads TGTGCCAGCAGTAGAGACATTCAGTACTTC. It specifies CASSRDIQYF.

The chain is built from TRBV11-2 and TRBJ2-7; 10 bases are a match to TRBD2. The trim removed 0 bases at V and 4 bases at J, leaving 9 bases unmatched. CDR1 is SGHAT and CDR2 is FQNNGV in the germline V gene. This CDR3 is 17 amino acids long. CDR3 loop: CASSLDLWLAGEYEQYF. CDR3 bases: TGTGCCAGCAGCTTAGATCTCTGGCTAGCGGGAGAGTACGAGCAGTACTTC.

The rearrangement links TRBV27 to TRBJ1-1; maybe TRBD1 (6 bases). V was shortened by 7 bases and J by 6 bases, with 15 bases between the two germline ends. CDR3 length: 13 residues. CDR1 is MNHEY, CDR2 SMNVEV, per germline (reference sequence). The CDR3 spells CASKAGVRAEAFF. DNA for the CDR3: TGTGCCAGCAAGGCAGGGGTACGAGCTGAAGCTTTCTTT.

V and J are TRBV6-1 and TRBJ2-7; perhaps D is TRBD1 or TRBD2 (5 bases each). The germline gives CDR1 MNHNS, CDR2 SASEGT. This CDR3 comprises 14 residues. Trimming shortened V by 1 base and J by 5 bases, and 12 bases separated the two germline ends. The CDR3 region is CASSEERGSHEQYF. CDR3 sequence (DNA): TGTGCCAGCAGTGAAGAGAGGGGCAGTCACGAGCAGTACTTC.

The chain combines TRBV27 with TRBJ2-7; unclear D gene. Trimming took 6 bases from V and 3 from J, leaving 15 bases between them. The germline V gene has CDR1 MNHEY and CDR2 SMNVEV (reference sequence). This CDR3 has 14 residues. In nucleotides, the CDR3 is TGTGCCAGCAGCATGGCAGTTTGGAGCTACGAGCAGTACTTC. Translated, it gives CASSMAVWSYEQYF.

V usage is TRBV11-2 and J usage is TRBJ1-1; unclear D gene. CDR1 and CDR2 from the germline V gene are SGHAT and FQNNGV. Deletions cut 5 bases from V and 4 bases from J, with 8 bases between. The length of the CDR3 is 12 residues. The CDR3 region has the DNA TGTGCCAGCAGCCAAACGTCCACTGAAGCTTTCTTT. Encoded protein: CASSQTSTEAFF.

The chain employs TRBV27 and TRBJ1-2; 11 bases are shared with TRBD1. This CDR3 has 19 residues. The germline CDR1 and CDR2 sequences are MNHEY and SMNVEV (reference sequence). J was trimmed by 4 bases and V by 0 bases; bases with no gene match: 13. The CDR3 here is CASSLSHPGQGGLIYGYTF. The CDR3 nucleotides read TGTGCCAGCAGTTTATCCCACCCGGGACAGGGGGGTTTAATCTATGGCTACACCTTC.

The rearrangement uses TRBV2 and TRBJ2-1; 12 bases align to TRBD2. The junction had 0 bases not matched to a gene; V was cut back by 1 base and J by 5 bases. Germline loops: CDR1 SNHLY, CDR2 FYNNEI. There are 15 residues in the CDR3. The CDR3 sequence is CASSEGTSGNNEQFF. The CDR3 DNA sequence: TGTGCCAGCAGTGAAGGGACTAGCGGGAACAATGAGCAGTTCTTC. Using reference TRBV2 and TRBJ2-1 for the parts outside the CDR3, the full variable domain is EPEVTQTPSHQVTQMGQEVILRCVPISNHLYFYWYRQILGQKVEFLVSFYNNEISEKSEIFDDQFSVERPDGSNFTLKIRSTKLEDSAMYFCASSEGTSGNNEQFFGPGTRLTVL.